This entry is about one T cell receptor (beta chain). Trimming at V came to 5 bases and at J to 0 bases, leaving 8 bases not matched to a gene. The CDR3 spans 16 residues. Germline V gene sequence: CDR1 SGHNT, CDR2 YYREEE (reference sequence). It was with random hexamers that roughly 0.45 to 1 ug RNA was reverse transcribed. TCRdb used MiXCR to reprocess the immunoSEQ multiplex PCR reads, holding one entry per CDR3 protein. The sample records 350,000 to 550,000 distinct CDR3 sequences, 75% to 90% being singletons. The sample comes from a study of CD8 T cells in Susac syndrome. Sample: CD8+ T cells from PBMCs. The chain has TRBV5-4 and TRBJ2-1; 7 bases map to TRBD1. This TCR was sampled from a human donor with multiple sclerosis. CDR3 DNA: TGTGCCAGCAGGACAGGGTATGGGAGCTCCTACAATGAGCAGTTCTTC. As protein: CASRTGYGSSYNEQFF.